The 2 T cell receptor beta chains presented below share a single source sample, sequenced in a study of T cells in narcolepsy. TCRdb's table, derived via immunoSEQ multiplex PCR, lists solely in-frame clones and lacks some. The sample contains 15,000 or so clones, 72% of which appear only once. The sample taken for sequencing was CD45RA- memory CD8+ T cells from PBMCs. All receptors derive from a human donor with narcolepsy.

The CDR3 reads CASSLPGTGTQYF. Written as DNA, the CDR3 is TGTGCCAGCAGCCTGCCGGGGACCGGGACCCAGTACTTC. The chain employs TRBV7-3 and TRBJ2-5, with D perhaps assigned TRBD1 or TRBD2 (5 bases each). Germline CDR1 reads SGHTA; CDR2 reads FQGTGA. V lost 5 bases, J lost 7 bases, and 14 bases lay in between. This CDR3 has 13 residues.

This clone was seen only a few times. The chain links TRBV5-6 to TRBJ1-1; D remains ambiguous. CDR1 is SGHDT and CDR2 is YYEEEE in the germline V gene. V dropped 0 bases and J dropped 1 base, with 7 bases sitting between them. The CDR3 totals 14 residues. CDR3: CASSLEAENTEAFF. The CDR3, as DNA: TGTGCCAGCAGCTTGGAGGCAGAGAACACTGAAGCTTTCTTT.